This TCR beta chain came from a study of T-cell reconstitution after alpha-beta-depleted transplantation in children. This clonotype was observed a few times. Trimming took off 4 bases at V and 0 bases at J, with 10 bases between the two ends. Germline-derived CDR1 and CDR2 are DFQATT and SNEGSKA (reference sequence). This CDR3 is built from 14 residues. For TCRbeta, the library was prepared with unique molecular identifiers. Each CDR3 protein is one row after TCRdb ran MiXCR on the PCR reads. Counted here are roughly 500,000 distinct CDR3 sequences, roughly 33% occurring once; the ten biggest clones make up around 2.4%.

The V and J genes are TRBV20-1 and TRBJ2-1, with D hard to call. This specimen consisted of PBMCs from the stem cell graft donor, obtained from the stem cell graft. The sequence was obtained from a human donor who donated a stem cell graft to a child with aplastic anemia. CDR3 DNA: TGCAGTGCTACCGACTCGAGCTCCTACAATGAGCAGTTCTTC. It specifies CSATDSSSYNEQFF.